What follows describes a single T cell receptor beta chain. CDR1 MNHNY and CDR2 SVGAGI come from the germline V gene (reference sequence). The CDR3 runs 14 residues. The junction had 1 base not matched to a gene; V was cut back by 4 bases and J by 4 bases. Study processing details: Reference gene primer amplification in the assay estimated nucleated cell counts. Measured with immunoSEQ multiplex PCR; TCRdb has only the in-frame clones, and not every one. The V and J calls and clone size were taken over from that table, and D and trimming were inferred from the DNA. Of 150,000 to 190,000 clones listed, roughly 85% are singletons. This entry comes from a study of blood T cell repertoires in COVID-19. Background on the study: From T cells, B-cell-depleted T cells, or PBMCs came the material, which was cDNA or gDNA.

The sequenced material came from peripheral blood. The chain uses TRBV6-6 and TRBJ2-4; 10 bases match TRBD1. This receptor was identified in a woman aged 60 to 75 with COVID-19, enrolled during active disease. The CDR3 is CASSWTGGKNIQYF. In nucleotides, the CDR3 is TGTGCCAGCAGTTGGACAGGGGGAAAAAACATTCAGTACTTC.